This T cell receptor (beta chain) is from a study of blood T cell repertoires in COVID-19. Overall study: The study drew acute and convalescent COVID-19 samples from the United States, Italy and Spain.

Participants were aged 18 to 89 years from around 25 US areas. Recovery meant two consecutive negative NP/OP PCR tests, professional clearance, or resolved symptoms. In the source study's methods: Counts of nucleated cells, estimated from reference gene primer amplification, were obtained. TCRdb's table, derived via immunoSEQ multiplex PCR, lists solely in-frame clones and lacks some. V, J and clone size reflect that table, while D and trimming were determined from the DNA. The sample gives around 170,000 clones, 84% of which show up once; roughly 12% is in the top ten. J was trimmed by 4 bases and V by 4 bases; bases with no gene match: 10. Germline CDR1 SGHTA, CDR2 FQGNSA. There are 16 residues in the CDR3.

The chain combines TRBV7-2 with TRBJ1-2, with 9 bases matching TRBD1. The sample comprised PBMCs or T cells enriched from blood (not recorded which). The receptor was isolated from a middle-aged man who had recovered from COVID-19. CDR3 DNA: TGTGCCAGCAGCTCCTACCGGGACAGGGAGGTCTATGGCTACACCTTC. It translates to CASSSYRDREVYGYTF. The full variable domain, in which reference TRBV7-2 and TRBJ1-2 provide the parts outside the CDR3, is GAGVSQSPSNKVTEKGKDVELRCDPISGHTALYWYRQSLGQGLEFLIYFQGNSAPDKSGLPSDRFSAERTGGSVSTLTIQRTQQEDSAVYLCASSSYRDREVYGYTFGSGTRLTVV.